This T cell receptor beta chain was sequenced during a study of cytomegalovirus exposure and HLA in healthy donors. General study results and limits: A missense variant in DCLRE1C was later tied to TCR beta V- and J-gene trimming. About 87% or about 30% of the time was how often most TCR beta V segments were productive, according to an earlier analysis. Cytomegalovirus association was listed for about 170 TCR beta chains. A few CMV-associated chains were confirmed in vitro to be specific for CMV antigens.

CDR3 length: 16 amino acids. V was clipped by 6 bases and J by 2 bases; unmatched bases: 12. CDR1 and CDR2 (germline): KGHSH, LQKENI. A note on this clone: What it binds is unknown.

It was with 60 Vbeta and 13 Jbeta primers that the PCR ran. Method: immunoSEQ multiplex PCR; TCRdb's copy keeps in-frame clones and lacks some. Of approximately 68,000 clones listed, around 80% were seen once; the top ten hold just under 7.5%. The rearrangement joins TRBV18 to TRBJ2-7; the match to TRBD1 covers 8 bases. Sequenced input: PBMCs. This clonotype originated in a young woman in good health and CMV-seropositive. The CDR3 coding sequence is TGTGCCAGCTCGCACAATCCCCGGACAGGGACCTACGAGCAGTACTTC. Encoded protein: CASSHNPRTGTYEQYF.